This TCR beta chain was observed in a study of T cell responses to AZD1222 COVID-19 vaccine. Using immunoSEQ multiplex PCR, the repertoire was profiled, and TCRdb retains in-frame clones only, with some absent. The sample lists approximately 120,000 clones, about 89% occurring once. The CDR3 covers 15 residues. Germline V gives CDR1 SGDLS, CDR2 YYNGEE. Deletions cut 3 bases from V and 2 bases from J, with 14 bases between. The TCR originated in an adult in good health. The sample was peripheral blood, taken on day 0 of AZD1222 vaccination. This chain uses TRBV9 with TRBJ1-2; D ambiguous. The CDR3 DNA reads as TGTGCCAGCAGCGCGAGGGTCCACAGCAACTATGGCTACACCTTC. Translating gives CASSARVHSNYGYTF. The entire variable domain, with the rest obtained from reference TRBV9 and TRBJ1-2, is as follows: DSGVTQTPKHLITATGQRVTLRCSPRSGDLSVYWYQQSLDQGLQFLIQYYNGEERAKGNILERFSAQQFPDLHSELNLSSLELGDSALYFCASSARVHSNYGYTFGSGTRLTVV.